The sequence of this TCR beta chain was determined in a study of blood T cells in healthy people across ages (dated by TCRdb to the mid-2010s). The study in broad terms: Template switching captured roughly one uniquely barcoded TCR beta cDNA molecule per two T cells in model experiments. To avoid experimental bias, donors of different ages were distributed randomly across sequencing lanes. Donors were grouped into four age groups: young (average about 15 years), middle-aged (less than 40), aged (around 62) and long-lived (around 80). Age-related changes in TCR beta repertoire diversity were measured in the study by deep sequencing normalized with unique cDNA molecular identifiers. Two additional independent replicas of 1 million unique cDNA reads from the same blood draw were analyzed for two donors (one aged 18 to 29 and one aged 80 or older). What the research found in general, with its limitations: Compared with the aged group, the long-lived group had more naive CD4+ T cells, fewer expanded clones and increased TCR diversity, suggesting age selection. Because donor CMV infection status was unknown, age-related changes in expanded clonotypes were potentially confounded. Since profiling was done on bulk unsorted PBMCs, naive and antigen-experienced compartments could not be conclusively compared. As age increased, observed TCR beta diversity per million T cells dropped in a roughly linear way, and a significant reduction was already evident by age 40. Estimates of total diversity based on one million sequenced T cells were regarded as lower bounds and as underestimates. There was a strong correlation between observed TCR beta diversity and the percentage of naive T cells measured by flow cytometry.

The CDR3 runs 16 residues from the cysteine to the phenylalanine. The retained sequence is limited to the CDR3, 48 bases, with the frame set at the first base. The library was generated by 5' RACE. Sequencing took place on an Illumina HiSeq 2500. The second PCR ran for about 6 to 11 cycles and used a J-beta primer mix along with a sample-barcoded 5' primer. Each TCR beta cDNA molecule received a unique molecular identifier from a template-switch 5' adaptor carrying 12 random nucleotides. Each sample yielded at least 3 million CDR3-containing paired-end reads. All of the RNA was converted into first-strand cDNA using the Mint cDNA synthesis kit, with a TRBC-specific oligonucleotide serving as the primer. Following uracil-DNA glycosylase treatment, a first 18-cycle PCR with universal primers M1SS and BC2_uni_R was performed on all cDNA. Processing in the source paper ran as follows. Normalization of each sample was performed by random selection of 1 million high-quality reads, each carrying a distinct molecular identifier. Reads sharing molecular identifiers were discarded rather than binned into consensus sequences. MiTCR, set to a Q25 quality threshold and the strictest error-elimination algorithm, was used for CDR3 identification, clonotype clustering and error correction. Lower-bound total TCR beta diversity was estimated with a nonparametric unseen species model using Euler transformation. In-frame beta chains were kept once TCRdb had trimmed the public reads at Q25 with fastp and called clones with MiXCR. Each entry merges the rows of one CDR3 protein and shows their most common DNA and genes. None of the V and J calls come from the authors' own analysis; TCRdb made them. The sample table contains 650,000 to 900,000 distinct CDR3 sequences; only one count was recorded for 62% of them. The leading ten clones occupy roughly 25% of the sample.

The donors were about 40 Caucasian individuals from Russia, aged roughly 6 to 100 years, who were systemically healthy. Each donor gave roughly 11 milliliters of peripheral blood, drawn into EDTA-treated Vacutainer tubes. Ficoll-Paque density-gradient centrifugation was used to isolate PBMCs, with at least 7 million per sample. Total RNA, at least 6 micrograms per sample, was extracted from PBMCs with Trizol reagent. For every donor, flow cytometry on a PBMC aliquot measured the percentage of naive CD45RAhigh/CD27high T cells. In the case of this clonotype: Its antigen is currently not known. Nothing much larger sits one base from this clone, and base qualities are not available.

Material: blood. This TCR was recovered from a man younger than 40 in good health. Rearrangement joined TRBV21-1 to TRBJ2-7; the table's D call of TRBD1 was not tested on the DNA. The J call may be wrong; the DNA end is better matched by TRBJ2-5. TRBV21-1 is termed a pseudogene. The DNA sequence follows: TGTGCCAGCAGCAATCCGCGGGGTGCCACAGCGGAGACCCAGTACTTC. This gives the protein CASSNPRGATAETQYF.